What follows are 13 T cell receptor beta chains derived from one specimen sequenced in a study of Ad26.COV2.S vaccination and SARS-CoV-2 variants. Treatment noted: about 20 received Ad26.COV2.S at low or high dose, single or two shots; 5 received placebo; per-sample allocation not given. Collection of samples fell on day 63 after the first vaccine or placebo injection. The protocol was immunoSEQ multiplex PCR, while the TCRdb copy is restricted to in-frame clones and leaves out a portion. This sample has roughly 390,000 clones; approximately 91% occur once, and the top ten carry 3% to 3.5%. This material consisted of peripheral blood, taken in a trial of Ad26.COV2.S vaccine versus placebo. Receptors originate from a person aged 18-65 years who received the Ad26.COV2.S COVID-19 vaccine or a placebo.

The chain joins TRBV7-2 to TRBJ1-5; TRBD1 is a possible D gene (5 bases). CDR1 is SGHTA and CDR2 is FQGNSA in the germline V gene. The CDR3 totals 15 residues. Deletions cut 1 base from V and 0 bases from J, with 7 bases between. CDR3 residues: CASSLVGDSNQPQHF. In DNA, the CDR3 is TGTGCCAGCAGCTTAGTGGGGGATAGCAATCAGCCCCAGCATTTT.

The chain is built from TRBV4-1 and TRBJ2-5; D uncertain. V was shortened by 0 bases and J by 4 bases, with 9 bases between the two germline ends. From germline, CDR1 is MGHRA and CDR2 YSYEKL. CDR3 length: 14 residues. The CDR3 nucleotides are TGCGCCAGCAGCCAAGAAAGCAGAACAGAGACCCAGTACTTC. Encoded protein: CASSQESRTETQYF.

The chain uses TRBV23-1 and TRBJ2-7; D is unclear. TRBV23-1 is filed as an ORF, its function uncertain. CDR3 size: 11 residues. V gave up 6 bases and J gave up 6 bases, with 9 bases separating them. In DNA, the CDR3 is TGCGCCAGCAGCCACCCGCCCGAGCAGTACTTC. It translates to CASSHPPEQYF.

The chain carries TRBV7-9 and TRBJ1-1, with D possibly matching TRBD1 (6 bases). V lost 3 bases and J 4 bases, leaving 12 bases between the germline ends. Germline-derived CDR1 and CDR2 are SEHNR and FQNEAQ (reference sequence). This CDR3 is built from 14 residues. The CDR3 DNA reads as TGTGCCAGCAGCTTCAACAGGGAGGCCACTGAAGCTTTCTTT. It is translated as CASSFNREATEAFF.

The genes are TRBV4-1 and TRBJ1-2, with a weak D call TRBD1 (5 bases). V lost 0 bases, J lost 5 bases, and 16 bases lay in between. Per the germline V gene, CDR1 is MGHRA and CDR2 is YSYEKL. The CDR3 has 16 amino acids. Here the CDR3 DNA reads TGCGCCAGCAGCCAAGAACGCCGGGGCCTAGGGTATGGCTACACCTTC. Translation: CASSQERRGLGYGYTF.

The chain employs TRBV5-1 and TRBJ1-2, with TRBD1 matching over 10 bases. This CDR3 has 16 residues. V shed 5 bases, J shed 7 bases, and the junction held 14 bases outside the gene matches. Germline V gene lookup returns CDR1 SGHRS and CDR2 YFSETQ. CDR3 nucleotide sequence: TGCGCCAGCAGTACGACCGGTGGACAGGGGGTTCGTGGCTACACCTTC. Protein: CASSTTGGQGVRGYTF.

The chain recombines TRBV7-9 with TRBJ1-4; D gene uncertain. The V gene lost 1 base and the J gene lost 4 bases, with 7 bases spanning the gap. The CDR3 runs 14 residues. The V gene's germline CDR1 is SEHNR and CDR2 FQNEAQ (reference sequence). Here the CDR3 reads CASSLGHINEKLFF. In nucleotides, the CDR3 is TGTGCCAGCAGCTTAGGGCACATTAATGAAAAACTGTTTTTT.

The V gene is TRBV6-2 or TRBV6-3, the J gene TRBJ2-7, with 7 bases aligning to TRBD1. From germline, CDR1 is MNHEY and CDR2 SVGEGT. CDR3 size: 14 residues. J was trimmed by 3 bases and V by 5 bases; bases with no gene match: 7. The CDR3 loop is CASSDREGGYEQYF. DNA for the CDR3: TGTGCCAGCAGTGACAGGGAAGGGGGCTACGAGCAGTACTTC.

The rearrangement uses TRBV6-5 and TRBJ1-5, with D unclear. The germline CDR1 and CDR2 sequences are MNHEY and SVGAGI. Trimming pared 7 bases from V and 3 bases from J, leaving 16 bases between. The CDR3 sequence is 15 residues long. The CDR3, as DNA: TGTGCCAGCATCCCTTCCGCGGGTTACAATCAGCCCCAGCATTTT. Its translation is CASIPSAGYNQPQHF.

The genes are TRBV11-2 and TRBJ1-2; D gene uncertain. CDR1 is SGHAT, CDR2 FQNNGV, per germline. This CDR3 contains 12 residues. V lost 1 base and J lost 7, with 7 bases in between. The CDR3 sequence is CASSLVVGGYTF. CDR3 in DNA: TGTGCCAGCAGCTTAGTTGTGGGTGGCTACACCTTC.

This clone is a singleton in its sample. The genes are TRBV6-5 and TRBJ2-5, with TRBD1 identical over 8 bases. The CDR3 is 13 amino acids. Germline values: CDR1 MNHEY, CDR2 SVGAGI. J was trimmed by 3 bases and V by 4 bases; bases with no gene match: 1. Here the CDR3 DNA reads TGTGCCAGCAGTTTACAGGGGGAAGAGACCCAGTACTTC. Amino acids: CASSLQGEETQYF.

The J gene is TRBJ1-4, the V gene TRBV6-6, with D unclear. With 5 bases removed from V and 7 bases from J, the gap between germline ends came to 8 bases. This CDR3 contains 12 residues. The germline V gene encodes CDR1 MNHNY and CDR2 SVGAGI (reference sequence). The CDR3 DNA is TGTGCCAGCAGTGCTAGTCGTGAAAAACTGTTTTTT. It yields the protein CASSASREKLFF.

The genes are TRBV7-2 and TRBJ1-2; 10 nucleotides match TRBD1. V lost 5 bases and J lost 6; bases outside the gene matches: 6. The CDR3 runs 14 residues. Germline V gene lookup returns CDR1 SGHTA and CDR2 FQGNSA. CDR3 nucleotides: TGTGCCAGCAGCGCGACAGGGGGCGACCATGGCTACACCTTC. The encoded protein is CASSATGGDHGYTF.